This TCR beta chain stems from a study of blood T cell repertoires in COVID-19. The overall study: The origin of the acute and convalescent COVID-19 samples was the United States, Italy and Spain.

Original analysis: Estimation of nucleated cell counts was performed using reference gene primer amplification. Only in-frame clones appear in the TCRdb table, and some are missing; sequencing was by immunoSEQ multiplex PCR. Clone size and the V and J calls come from that table; the DNA yielded D and trimming. In the table there are tens of thousands of clones, nearly 90% of which are singletons. This CDR3 has 14 amino acids. Trimming took 2 bases from V and 3 from J, leaving 11 bases between them. CDR1 is SGHNT and CDR2 is YYREEE in the germline V gene (reference sequence). V is TRBV5-4 and J is TRBJ1-2, with D maybe TRBD1 (6 bases). The origin of this receptor is a man aged 50-60 years with active COVID-19. The specimen was peripheral blood. The CDR3 spells CASSFWGQDYGYTF. The DNA for the CDR3 is TGTGCCAGCAGCTTTTGGGGGCAGGACTATGGCTACACCTTC.